This T cell receptor beta chain was captured in a study of cytomegalovirus exposure and HLA in healthy donors. Study-wide background: A preliminary data release comprised around 90 million unique TCRs obtained from HLA-typed donors.

Findings of the study overall: A cluster of highly shared sequence variants was likely a sequencing artifact.

PCR involved 60 Vbeta and 13 Jbeta primers. TCRdb's copy holds only in-frame clones and misses some; the assay was immunoSEQ multiplex PCR. The table lists 130,000 or so clones, roughly four fifths of them singletons. Comments on this clone: What it recognizes is unknown.

The CDR3 length is 17 residues. Losses at the gene ends were 4 bases for V and 3 bases for J; bases not matched to a gene: 11. Germline V gives CDR1 ENHRY, CDR2 SYGVKD. This chain joins TRBV10-3 and TRBJ1-5; 8 bases align to TRBD1. The source material was PBMCs. This TCR derives from a man in his thirties or forties in good health and CMV-seronegative. As DNA, the CDR3 is TGTGCCATCAGTGGGGGCGCGGGGACAGGAAACAATCAGCCCCAGCATTTT. Translating gives CAISGGAGTGNNQPQHF.